There are a few counts of the clone carrying this T cell receptor (beta chain). The use of a sample-barcoded 5' primer and a J-beta primer mix characterized a second PCR of 7 to 11 cycles. TCRdb redid the calling of the 5' RACE reads with MiXCR, one entry per CDR3 protein. The sample shows about a million distinct CDR3 sequences, roughly 50% of them seen only once. The data were obtained in a study of blood T cells in healthy people across ages. The V end lost 4 bases, the J end lost 2 bases, and 8 bases lay between the germline ends. The germline gives CDR1 MGHDK, CDR2 SYGVNS. CDR3 length: 13 amino acids. Peripheral blood was drawn, approximately 10 milliliters per donor.

The sample consisted of blood. This sequence originates from a woman aged 55-70 years in good health. V gene TRBV25-1 combines with J gene TRBJ1-1; no clear D. In DNA form, the CDR3 reads TGTGCCAGCAGTGTAGAGGTCAACACTGAAGCTTTCTTT. This codes for CASSVEVNTEAFF.